This TCR beta chain is from a study of shared clonotypes between healthy human individuals. Overall study context: The cohort comprised a couple of women and a few men. Their ages spanned 18 to 49 years. Findings and caveats of the study: A generally larger estimated richness was seen in naive subsets than in memory subsets. Among donors, sharing of clonotypes was expected to be affected by sequencing depth. Shared across four donors were about 4.6% of the naive CD4 clonotypes.

This clone was seen a handful of times. Its antigen remains unknown. Assay used: immunoSEQ multiplex PCR; TCRdb lists only in-frame clones, some missing. The table shows almost 750,000 clones, with approximately 72% occurring only once. V was cut by 7 bases and J by 5 bases, with 10 bases left in between. The CDR3 is made up of 12 amino acids. The germline CDR1 and CDR2 sequences are SEHNR and FQNEAQ (reference sequence). The specimen sequenced was memory CD4+ T cells sorted from blood. Stated subset: CD45RA-negative fraction. The chain combines TRBV7-9 with TRBJ2-3, with no clear D. The clonotype was recovered from a woman in her 30s in good health. Here the CDR3 reads CASNLGRDTQYF. CDR3 bases: TGTGCCAGCAACCTCGGCCGAGATACGCAGTATTTT.